This T cell receptor (beta chain) emerged from a study of blood T cell repertoires in COVID-19. Study details: Acute and convalescent COVID-19 samples came from the United States, Italy and Spain. T cells, B-cell-depleted T cells, or PBMCs provided the cDNA or gDNA that served as material.

Germline CDR1 reads LNHNV; CDR2 reads YYDKDF (reference sequence). After removal of 0 bases from V and 0 bases from J, the junction contained 13 bases not matched to a gene. The CDR3 is made up of 20 amino acids. Authors' processing steps: The authors estimated nucleated cell counts from reference gene primer amplification. Sequencing used immunoSEQ multiplex PCR; TCRdb keeps in-frame clones, though not all of them. For V, J and clone size, that table is used; D and trimming come from the DNA. The sample holds 150,000 or so clones, roughly three quarters seen once. Patients of the Seattle cohort, enrolled during active infection, were followed longitudinally.

The source material was peripheral blood. This clonotype originated in a woman in her 70s with COVID-19, enrolled during active disease. The chain is built from TRBV15 and TRBJ2-7, with 11 bases that match TRBD2. The CDR3 protein is CATSRDGGLAGGHSSYEQYF. The DNA for the CDR3 is TGTGCCACCAGCAGAGATGGAGGGCTAGCGGGGGGCCATTCCTCCTACGAGCAGTACTTC. The whole variable domain, filled in from reference TRBV15 and TRBJ2-7, reads DAMVIQNPRYQVTQFGKPVTLSCSQTLNHNVMYWYQQKSSQAPKLLFHYYDKDFNNEADTPDNFQSRRPNTSFCFLDIRSPGLGDTAMYLCATSRDGGLAGGHSSYEQYFGPGTRLTVT.